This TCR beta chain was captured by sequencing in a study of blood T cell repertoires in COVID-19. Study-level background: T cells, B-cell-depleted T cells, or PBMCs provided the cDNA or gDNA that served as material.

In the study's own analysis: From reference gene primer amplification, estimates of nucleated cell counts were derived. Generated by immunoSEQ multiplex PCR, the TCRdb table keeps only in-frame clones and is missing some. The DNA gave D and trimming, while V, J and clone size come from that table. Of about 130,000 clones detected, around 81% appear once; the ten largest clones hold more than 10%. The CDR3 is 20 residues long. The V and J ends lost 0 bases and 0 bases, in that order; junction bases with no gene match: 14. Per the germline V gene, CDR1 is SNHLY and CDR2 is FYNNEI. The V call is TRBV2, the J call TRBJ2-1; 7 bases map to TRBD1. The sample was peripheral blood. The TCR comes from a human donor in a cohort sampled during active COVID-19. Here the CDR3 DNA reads TGTGCCAGCAGTGAAGCAGCCGGGACAGCGCCTCGGAGCTCCTACAATGAGCAGTTCTTC. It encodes CASSEAAGTAPRSSYNEQFF.